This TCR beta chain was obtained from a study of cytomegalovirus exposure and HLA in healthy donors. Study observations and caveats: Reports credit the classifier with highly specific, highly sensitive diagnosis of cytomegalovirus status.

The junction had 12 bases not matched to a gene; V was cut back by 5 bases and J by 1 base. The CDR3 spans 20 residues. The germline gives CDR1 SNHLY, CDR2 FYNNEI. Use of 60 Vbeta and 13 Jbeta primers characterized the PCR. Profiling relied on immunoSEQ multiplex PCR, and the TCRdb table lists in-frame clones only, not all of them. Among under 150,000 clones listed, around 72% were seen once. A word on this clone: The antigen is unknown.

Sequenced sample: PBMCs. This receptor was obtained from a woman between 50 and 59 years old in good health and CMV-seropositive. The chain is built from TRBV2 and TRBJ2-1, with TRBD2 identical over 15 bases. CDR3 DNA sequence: TGTGCCAGCAGTTCAGGGGGGGGGACTAGCGGGAGGAGGTCCTACAATGAGCAGTTCTTC. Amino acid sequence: CASSSGGGTSGRRSYNEQFF. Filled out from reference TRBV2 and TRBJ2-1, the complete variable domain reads EPEVTQTPSHQVTQMGQEVILRCVPISNHLYFYWYRQILGQKVEFLVSFYNNEISEKSEIFDDQFSVERPDGSNFTLKIRSTKLEDSAMYFCASSSGGGTSGRRSYNEQFFGPGTRLTVL.